Detailed here is one T cell receptor beta chain. In the authors' methods: How many nucleated cells were present was estimated from reference gene primer amplification. Sequencing used immunoSEQ multiplex PCR; TCRdb keeps in-frame clones, though not all of them. D and trimming were read from the DNA, whereas the V and J calls and clone size are those reported in that table. The sample has 40,000 to 45,000 clones, 80% to 90% seen once. These data originate in a study of blood T cell repertoires in COVID-19. The overall study: COVID-19 samples from acute and convalescent phases originated in the United States, Italy and Spain. PBMCs, B-cell-depleted T cells, or T cells were the source of the cDNA or gDNA that made up the material.

The CDR3 extends over 14 amino acids. Germline-derived CDR1 and CDR2 are KGHDR and SFDVKD. Trimming left V 10 bases short and J 2 bases short, with 17 bases between. The chain combines TRBV24-1 with TRBJ2-7; no firm D call. Sequences were obtained from peripheral blood. The sequence was collected from a human donor in a cohort sampled during active COVID-19. The CDR3 sequence is CATMKRGITYEQYF. For the CDR3, the DNA is TGTGCCACTATGAAACGAGGCATCACCTACGAGCAGTACTTC.